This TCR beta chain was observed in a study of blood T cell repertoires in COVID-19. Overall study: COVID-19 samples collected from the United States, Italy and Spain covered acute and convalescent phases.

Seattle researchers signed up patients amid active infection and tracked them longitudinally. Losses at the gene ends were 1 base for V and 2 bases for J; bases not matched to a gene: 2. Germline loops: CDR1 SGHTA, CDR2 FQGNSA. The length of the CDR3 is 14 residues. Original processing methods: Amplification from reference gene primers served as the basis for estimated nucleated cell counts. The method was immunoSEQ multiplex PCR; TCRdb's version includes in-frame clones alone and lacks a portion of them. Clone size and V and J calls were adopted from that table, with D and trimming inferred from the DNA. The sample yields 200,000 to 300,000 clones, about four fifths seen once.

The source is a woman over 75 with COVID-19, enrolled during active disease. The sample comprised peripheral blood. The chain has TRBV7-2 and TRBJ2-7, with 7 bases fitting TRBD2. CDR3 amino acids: CASSLEAGPYEQYF. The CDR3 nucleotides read TGTGCCAGCAGCTTAGAAGCGGGACCCTACGAGCAGTACTTC.